This is a list of T cell receptor beta chains from one sample in a study of blood T cell repertoires in COVID-19. Only in-frame clones appear in the TCRdb table, and some are missing; sequencing was by immunoSEQ multiplex PCR. The sample has a few hundred thousand clones; 84% are singletons. Material: peripheral blood. The receptors shown here come from a man in his forties who had recovered from COVID-19. The CDR3 runs from the conserved cysteine through the conserved F or W. D genes are given only for firm matches. Clone size is stated in some rows and not others, as once, few, many or a class when expanded.

D gene,V gene,J gene,clone size,CDR3 protein,CDR3 DNA
TRBD2,TRBV4-1,TRBJ2-1,-,CASSQGSGVPSSYNEQFF,TGCGCCAGCAGCCAAGGTAGCGGGGTTCCAAGCTCCTACAATGAGCAGTTCTTC
TRBD1,TRBV5-1,TRBJ1-3,-,CASSPRDRGVSEGNTIYF,TGCGCCAGCAGCCCCCGGGACAGGGGGGTATCGGAAGGAAACACCATATATTTT
-,TRBV3-1/TRBV3-2,TRBJ2-3,-,CASSQEWGTRDTQYF,TGTGCCAGCAGCCAAGAATGGGGGACTCGGGATACGCAGTATTTT
-,TRBV7-9,TRBJ1-1,-,CASSQTVNTEAFF,TGTGCCAGCAGCCAGACAGTGAACACTGAAGCTTTCTTT
-,TRBV5-1,TRBJ1-2,-,CASSGGDYNYGYTF,TGCGCCAGCAGCGGAGGGGATTATAACTATGGCTACACCTTC
TRBD1,TRBV15,TRBJ1-4,-,CATSKGQGDEKLFF,TGTGCCACCAGCAAGGGACAGGGGGATGAAAAACTGTTTTTT
TRBD2,TRBV6-4,TRBJ2-3,-,CASRTSGLSDTQYF,TGTGCCAGCAGGACTAGCGGTTTGTCTGATACGCAGTATTTT
-,TRBV27,TRBJ1-6,-,CASSLRALSYNSPLHF,TGTGCCAGCAGTTTGAGGGCTTTGTCCTATAATTCACCCCTCCACTTT
TRBD1,TRBV4-2,TRBJ1-2,-,CASREATGGYGYTF,TGTGCCAGCAGAGAGGCGACAGGGGGCTATGGCTACACCTTC
-,TRBV11-3,TRBJ1-3,-,CASSFSGGNTIYF,TGTGCCAGCAGCTTCTCGGGGGGAAACACCATATATTTT
-,TRBV4-3,TRBJ1-2,-,CASSQDQLRGGLGGYTF,TGCGCCAGCAGCCAAGATCAGCTACGTGGGGGCTTGGGGGGCTACACCTTC
-,TRBV6-6,TRBJ2-3,once,CASSYGAGASTDTQYF,TGTGCCAGCAGTTACGGGGCGGGGGCCAGCACAGATACGCAGTATTTT
-,TRBV5-5,TRBJ2-7,-,CASSFSDHEQYF,TGTGCCAGCAGCTTCAGCGACCACGAGCAGTACTTC
-,TRBV9,TRBJ2-1,-,CASSVGGHGNEQFF,TGTGCCAGCAGCGTAGGCGGGCACGGGAATGAGCAGTTCTTC
-,TRBV10-3,TRBJ1-3,-,CAISVESGNTIYF,TGTGCCATCAGTGTTGAGAGTGGAAACACCATATATTTT
TRBD2,TRBV5-4,TRBJ2-5,-,CASSRRLAGGFAETQYF,TGTGCCAGCAGCCGAAGACTAGCGGGGGGATTCGCCGAGACCCAGTACTTC
TRBD1,TRBV7-2,TRBJ1-1,once,CASSSTTGVGTEAFF,TGTGCCAGCAGCTCTACGACAGGGGTAGGCACTGAAGCTTTCTTT
TRBD1,TRBV29-1,TRBJ1-2,-,CSGDTGGYGYTF,TGCAGCGGTGATACAGGGGGCTATGGCTACACCTTC
-,TRBV7-8,TRBJ1-4,-,CASSSPGGGSNEKLFF,TGTGCCAGCAGCTCCCCCGGTGGCGGGTCTAATGAAAAACTGTTTTTT
TRBD1,TRBV5-1,TRBJ1-4,-,CASSLGGGQGPEKLFF,TGCGCCAGCAGCTTGGGGGGAGGACAGGGTCCTGAAAAACTGTTTTTT
TRBD2,TRBV29-1,TRBJ2-2,-,CSVGGAGGGTGELFF,TGCAGCGTTGGAGGAGCGGGGGGTGGGACCGGGGAGCTGTTTTTT
-,TRBV10-3,TRBJ2-1,-,CAISEEQAYNEQFF,TGTGCCATCAGTGAGGAACAGGCCTACAATGAGCAGTTCTTC
TRBD2,TRBV19,TRBJ2-7,once,CASSLAGGSYEQYF,TGTGCCAGTAGTCTAGCGGGGGGGTCTTACGAGCAGTACTTC
TRBD1,TRBV19,TRBJ1-5,-,CASSGIGTGGPNQPQHF,TGTGCCAGTAGTGGTATCGGGACAGGGGGTCCTAATCAGCCCCAGCATTTT
TRBD1,TRBV4-1,TRBJ1-2,-,CASRHPGQAPLGYTF,TGCGCCAGCAGGCACCCGGGACAGGCTCCTCTCGGCTACACCTTC
-,TRBV6-2/TRBV6-3,TRBJ2-6,-,CASSSRTHLPTRSGANVLTF,TGTGCCAGCAGTTCCCGGACACACCTACCTACCCGATCTGGGGCCAACGTCCTGACTTTC
-,TRBV5-4,TRBJ1-1,once,CASTYRAGVNTEAFF,TGTGCCAGCACCTATCGGGCAGGGGTGAACACTGAAGCTTTCTTT
-,TRBV4-3,TRBJ1-2,-,CASSQVESGDLGYTF,TGCGCCAGCAGCCAAGTGGAGTCGGGAGATCTTGGCTACACCTTC
TRBD2,TRBV6-5,TRBJ2-7,-,CASSPSGRAHEQYF,TGTGCCAGCAGTCCGAGCGGGAGGGCCCACGAGCAGTACTTC
TRBD1,TRBV9,TRBJ2-7,-,CASSPKPGQSYEQYF,TGTGCCAGCAGCCCAAAGCCGGGACAGAGCTACGAGCAGTACTTC
-,TRBV18,TRBJ1-1,once,CASSPPEGTDEAFF,TGTGCCAGCTCACCACCGGAGGGGACGGATGAAGCTTTCTTT
TRBD1,TRBV7-8,TRBJ1-4,-,CASSPKTGALNEKLFF,TGTGCCAGCAGTCCGAAGACAGGGGCCCTTAATGAAAAACTGTTTTTT
-,TRBV30,TRBJ1-2,-,CAWNRQATNYGYTF,TGTGCCTGGAATAGACAGGCGACAAACTATGGCTACACCTTC
-,TRBV7-9,TRBJ2-3,-,CASSLVALRDTQYF,TGTGCCAGCAGCTTAGTTGCACTCCGGGATACGCAGTATTTT
-,TRBV12-5,TRBJ1-1,-,CASGLVVGLMNTEAFF,TGTGCTAGTGGTTTGGTGGTGGGACTCATGAACACTGAAGCTTTCTTT
-,TRBV7-9,TRBJ2-2,-,CASSYFGGTGELFF,TGTGCCAGCAGCTACTTCGGGGGCACCGGGGAGCTGTTTTTT
-,TRBV6-2/TRBV6-3,TRBJ1-1,-,CASSYTSTSGNTEAFF,TGTGCCAGCAGTTATACTTCAACGTCGGGGAACACTGAAGCTTTCTTT
TRBD1,TRBV25-1,TRBJ1-2,-,CASSDAAGTGAYGYTF,TGTGCCAGCAGTGACGCCGCCGGGACAGGGGCCTATGGCTACACCTTC
-,TRBV14,TRBJ2-7,-,CASSEKRYEQYF,TGTGCCAGCAGCGAGAAGCGGTACGAGCAGTACTTC
-,TRBV27,TRBJ1-1,-,CASSTSGAATEAFF,TGTGCCAGCAGTACCTCAGGGGCCGCCACTGAAGCTTTCTTT
-,TRBV6-2/TRBV6-3,TRBJ1-4,-,CASSLNPNEKLFF,TGTGCCAGCAGCCTCAATCCTAATGAAAAACTGTTTTTT
-,TRBV4-3,TRBJ2-3,-,CASSQDYRLRSTDTQYF,TGCGCCAGCAGCCAAGATTACCGCCTTCGGAGCACAGATACGCAGTATTTT
TRBD1,TRBV3-1/TRBV3-2,TRBJ1-6,-,CASRQGLNSPLHF,TGTGCCAGCAGACAGGGGTTAAATTCACCCCTCCACTTT
TRBD1,TRBV19,TRBJ2-7,-,CASSARQGSPSDEQYF,TGTGCCAGTAGTGCCCGACAGGGTAGCCCCTCGGACGAGCAGTACTTC
-,TRBV27,TRBJ2-5,-,CASSLWGEQETQYF,TGTGCCAGCAGTTTATGGGGGGAACAAGAGACCCAGTACTTC
-,TRBV7-9,TRBJ1-1,-,CASGRLSTEAFF,TGTGCCAGCGGCCGATTGTCGACTGAAGCTTTCTTT
-,TRBV10-3,TRBJ1-1,few,CAISESPGEAFF,TGTGCCATCAGTGAGAGTCCCGGTGAAGCTTTCTTT
TRBD1,TRBV29-1,TRBJ2-2,-,CSVRTTGAGELFF,TGCAGCGTTCGAACTACAGGGGCCGGGGAGCTGTTTTTT
-,TRBV30,TRBJ2-1,-,CASLQGYNEQFF,TGTGCCTCTCTTCAGGGTTACAATGAGCAGTTCTTC
TRBD1,TRBV6-5,TRBJ1-2,-,CASRPTGAHGYTF,TGTGCCAGCAGACCAACAGGGGCGCACGGCTACACCTTC
-,TRBV9,TRBJ1-3,-,CASSVAGAGNTIYF,TGTGCCAGCAGCGTAGCAGGGGCTGGAAACACCATATATTTT